This T cell receptor (beta chain) was sequenced in a study of cytomegalovirus exposure and HLA in healthy donors. PCR used 60 Vbeta primers and 13 Jbeta primers. Authors' methods: Per a later analysis, the number of unique TCR beta chains was about 80 million, of which about 11 million were shared. TCRdb keeps only in-frame clones here, not all; method: immunoSEQ multiplex PCR. V and J calls plus clone size are reproduced from that table; the DNA served to infer D and trimming. The top ten clones hold more than 2% of a sample with roughly 100,000 clones, more than 60% of them seen once. Source material: PBMCs. This clonotype was sampled from a man aged 35 to 55 in good health and CMV-seronegative.

The CDR3 reads CASSPKDRDWYEQYF. The CDR3, as DNA: TGTGCCAGCAGCCCGAAGGACAGGGACTGGTACGAGCAGTACTTC. The chain couples TRBV2 to TRBJ2-7, with TRBD1 identical over 8 bases. J lost 4 bases, V lost 6 bases, and 11 bases had no gene match. Germline V gene lookup returns CDR1 SNHLY and CDR2 FYNNEI. CDR3 size: 15 residues.